This record looks at one T cell receptor (beta chain) sequence and its context. Its specificity is unknown. The time point was: 4-8 weeks after completion of therapy. These patients had received solid-organ transplants and had drug-resistant or recurrent cytomegalovirus. Profiled with immunoSEQ multiplex PCR; TCRdb holds only in-frame clones, not every one. The sample yields 15,000 to 20,000 clones, around 82% seen once. The data originate from a study of T cell therapy after organ transplantation. Germline V gene lookup returns CDR1 LGHNA and CDR2 YSLEER. The CDR3 has 16 amino acids. V lost 1 base and J 7 bases, leaving 16 bases between the germline ends.

The V and J genes are TRBV4-3 and TRBJ1-4; D is perhaps TRBD1 (6 bases). The sequence came from a human patient who had received a solid organ transplant and had CMV disease. The T cells may come from the graft donor. The sequencing used CD8+ T cells from blood, collected after autologous CMV-specific T cell therapy. Here the CDR3 DNA reads TGCGCCAGCAGCCAAGTTCAGGGGCTCGATGGTGAAAAACTGTTTTTT. This translates into CASSQVQGLDGEKLFF.